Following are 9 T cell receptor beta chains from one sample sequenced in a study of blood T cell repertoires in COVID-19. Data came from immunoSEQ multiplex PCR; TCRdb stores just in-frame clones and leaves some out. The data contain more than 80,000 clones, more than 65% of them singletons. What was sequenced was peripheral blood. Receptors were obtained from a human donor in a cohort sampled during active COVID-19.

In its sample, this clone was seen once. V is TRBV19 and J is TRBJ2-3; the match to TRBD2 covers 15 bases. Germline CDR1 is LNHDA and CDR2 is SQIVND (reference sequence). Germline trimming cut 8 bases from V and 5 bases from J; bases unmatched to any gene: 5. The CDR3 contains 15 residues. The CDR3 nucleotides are TGTGCCAGTGGACTAGCGGGAGGGCCTGGAGATACGCAGTATTTT. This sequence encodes CASGLAGGPGDTQYF.

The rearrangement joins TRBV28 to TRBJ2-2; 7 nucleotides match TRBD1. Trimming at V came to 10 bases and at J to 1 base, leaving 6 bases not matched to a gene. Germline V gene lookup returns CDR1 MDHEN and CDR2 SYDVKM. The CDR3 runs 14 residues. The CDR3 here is CATRAGGNTGELFF. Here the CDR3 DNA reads TGTGCCACCAGGGCAGGGGGGAACACCGGGGAGCTGTTTTTT.

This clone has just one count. CDR3 loop: CASSGTDSSYNSPLHF. CDR3 nucleotides: TGTGCCAGCAGTGGGACAGACAGCTCCTATAATTCACCCCTCCACTTT. This chain uses TRBV2 with TRBJ1-6; a possible D gene is TRBD1 (6 bases). The germline V gene encodes CDR1 SNHLY and CDR2 FYNNEI. V was clipped by 4 bases and J by 0 bases, with 10 bases between them. CDR3 length: 16 amino acids.

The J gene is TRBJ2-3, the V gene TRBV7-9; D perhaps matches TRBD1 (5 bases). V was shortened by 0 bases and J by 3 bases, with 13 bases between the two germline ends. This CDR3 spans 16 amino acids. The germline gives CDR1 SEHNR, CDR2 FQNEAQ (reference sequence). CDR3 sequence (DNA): TGTGCCAGCAGCTTAGCGCCGGCCCCAGGGACAGATACGCAGTATTTT. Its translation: CASSLAPAPGTDTQYF. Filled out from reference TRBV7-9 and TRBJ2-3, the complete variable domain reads DTGVSQNPRHKITKRGQNVTFRCDPISEHNRLYWYRQTLGQGPEFLTYFQNEAQLEKSRLLSDRFSAERPKGSFSTLEIQRTEQGDSAMYLCASSLAPAPGTDTQYFGPGTRLTVL.

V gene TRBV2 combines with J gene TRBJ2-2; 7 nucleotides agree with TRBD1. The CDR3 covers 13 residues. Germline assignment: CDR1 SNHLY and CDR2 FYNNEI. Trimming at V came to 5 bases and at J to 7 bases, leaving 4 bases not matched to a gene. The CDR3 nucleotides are TGTGCCAGCAGTCCACAGGGGATCGGGGAGCTGTTTTTT. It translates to CASSPQGIGELFF. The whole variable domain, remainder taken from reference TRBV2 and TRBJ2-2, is EPEVTQTPSHQVTQMGQEVILRCVPISNHLYFYWYRQILGQKVEFLVSFYNNEISEKSEIFDDQFSVERPDGSNFTLKIRSTKLEDSAMYFCASSPQGIGELFFGEGSRLTVL.

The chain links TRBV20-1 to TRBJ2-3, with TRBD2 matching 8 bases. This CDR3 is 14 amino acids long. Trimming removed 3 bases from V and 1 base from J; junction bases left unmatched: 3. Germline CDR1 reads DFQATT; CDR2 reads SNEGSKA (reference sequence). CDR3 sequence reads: CSASRRGGTDTQYF. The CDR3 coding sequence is TGCAGTGCTAGTCGGCGGGGGGGCACAGATACGCAGTATTTT.

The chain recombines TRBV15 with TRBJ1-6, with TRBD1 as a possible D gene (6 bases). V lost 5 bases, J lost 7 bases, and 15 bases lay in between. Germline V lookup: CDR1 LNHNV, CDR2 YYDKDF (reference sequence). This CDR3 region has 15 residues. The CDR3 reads CATSVLTGSNSPLHF. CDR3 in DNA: TGTGCCACCAGCGTTTTAACAGGGAGCAATTCACCCCTCCACTTT.

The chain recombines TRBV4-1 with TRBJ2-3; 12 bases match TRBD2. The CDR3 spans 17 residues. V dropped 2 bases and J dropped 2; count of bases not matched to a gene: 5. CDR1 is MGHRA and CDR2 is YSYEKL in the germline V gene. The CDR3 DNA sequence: TGCGCCAGCAGCCAACCCCGGACTAGCGGGATCACAGATACGCAGTATTTT. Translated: CASSQPRTSGITDTQYF.

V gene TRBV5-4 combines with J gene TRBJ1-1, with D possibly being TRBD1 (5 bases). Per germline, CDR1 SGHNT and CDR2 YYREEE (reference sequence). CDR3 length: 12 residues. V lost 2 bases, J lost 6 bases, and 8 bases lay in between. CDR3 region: CASSFQGSEAFF. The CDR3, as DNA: TGTGCCAGCAGCTTCCAGGGTTCTGAAGCTTTCTTT. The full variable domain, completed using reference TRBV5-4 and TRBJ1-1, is ETGVTQSPTHLIKTRGQQVTLRCSSQSGHNTVSWYQQALGQGPQFIFQYYREEENGRGNFPPRFSGLQFPNYSSELNVNALELDDSALYLCASSFQGSEAFFGQGTRLTVV.